Listed here are 14 T cell receptor beta chains from one sample, sequenced in a study of post-analysis software for immune sequencing data. Study findings and constraints: Relative to controls, patients had several TRBV segments at higher frequency, with TRBV5-6, TRBV5-1 and TRBV20-1 among these.

For these TCRs, the target antigens are not known. Tagging with unique molecular identifiers was a feature of the TCR beta cDNA libraries. TCRdb analysed the PCR reads with MiXCR anew, one entry per CDR3 protein. The sample has hundreds of thousands of distinct CDR3 sequences; roughly 27% are singletons. Sequenced: blood. All receptors come from a girl aged 10 to 17 with multiple sclerosis.

The rearrangement links TRBV6-5 to TRBJ2-2; D call uncertain. Germline lookup yields CDR1 MNHEY and CDR2 SVGAGI. This CDR3 spans 15 amino acids. Trimming removed 0 bases at V and 1 base at J, with 6 bases between. The CDR3 bases are TGTGCCAGCAGTTACTCAAACGGGAACACCGGGGAGCTGTTTTTT. Translation gives CASSYSNGNTGELFF.

V is TRBV10-3 and J is TRBJ2-7; 9 positions agree with TRBD2. Germline lookup yields CDR1 ENHRY and CDR2 SYGVKD. V shed 7 bases, J shed 7 bases, and the junction held 14 bases outside the gene matches. This CDR3 has 15 amino acids. CDR3 nucleotides: TGTGCCATCAACACCGGGACTAGCTCTACCAGGGAGCAGTACTTC. Amino acid sequence: CAINTGTSSTREQYF.

This chain connects TRBV7-9 to TRBJ2-3, with D perhaps being TRBD1 or TRBD2 (5 bases each). Trimming left V 6 bases short and J 1 base short, with 14 bases between. CDR3 length: 15 amino acids. Germline CDR1 is SEHNR and CDR2 is FQNEAQ (reference sequence). CDR3 loop: CASSKDRDRTDTQYF. The CDR3 nucleotides read TGTGCCAGCAGTAAAGACCGGGACCGCACAGATACGCAGTATTTT. Full variable domain (outside the CDR3, taken from reference TRBV7-9 and TRBJ2-3): DTGVSQNPRHKITKRGQNVTFRCDPISEHNRLYWYRQTLGQGPEFLTYFQNEAQLEKSRLLSDRFSAERPKGSFSTLEIQRTEQGDSAMYLCASSKDRDRTDTQYFGPGTRLTVL.

This chain joins TRBV7-2 and TRBJ2-1, with 12 nucleotides matching TRBD2. The CDR3 has 16 residues. Germline V gene lookup returns CDR1 SGHTA and CDR2 FQGNSA. Losses at the gene ends were 5 bases for V and 4 bases for J; bases not matched to a gene: 6. Here the CDR3 DNA reads TGTGCCAGCAGCGCCTCACTAGCGGGAGGTTACAATGAGCAGTTCTTC. It encodes CASSASLAGGYNEQFF.

CDR3 amino acids: CASSLYRGYNSPLHF. The CDR3 DNA reads as TGTGCCAGCAGTCTCTACAGGGGATATAATTCACCCCTCCACTTT. This chain connects TRBV2 to TRBJ1-6; 7 bases fit TRBD1. The J segment lost 4 bases and the V segment lost 5 bases, leaving 5 bases of the junction unmatched. From germline, CDR1 is SNHLY and CDR2 FYNNEI. The CDR3 totals 15 residues.

This clonotype has just a few counts. V gene TRBV29-1 combines with J gene TRBJ2-5; the D gene is possibly TRBD2 (6 bases). Trimming removed 2 bases at V and 5 bases at J, with 12 bases between. CDR1 and CDR2 (germline): SQVTM, ANQGSEA. The CDR3 covers 13 residues. The CDR3 reads CSVEKAGGETQYF. DNA of the CDR3: TGCAGCGTTGAAAAAGCGGGCGGTGAGACCCAGTACTTC. The complete variable domain, with remaining parts taken from reference TRBV29-1 and TRBJ2-5, reads SAVISQKPSRDICQRGTSLTIQCQVDSQVTMMFWYRQQPGQSLTLIATANQGSEATYESGFVIDKFPISRPNLTFSTLTVSNMSPEDSSIYLCSVEKAGGETQYFGPGTRLLVL.

The rearrangement joins TRBV7-2 to TRBJ2-2, with 9 nucleotides matching TRBD2. Germline V gene sequence: CDR1 SGHTA, CDR2 FQGNSA. The trim removed 5 bases at V and 4 bases at J, leaving 14 bases unmatched. The CDR3 runs to 18 residues. CDR3 region: CASSLRPLAGETTGELFF. In DNA, the CDR3 is TGTGCCAGCAGCCTCCGCCCCTTAGCGGGAGAAACCACCGGGGAGCTGTTTTTT.

The CDR3 spells CASKEGPGPQHF. DNA for the CDR3: TGTGCCAGTAAAGAAGGCCCCGGGCCCCAGCATTTT. The chain carries TRBV28 and TRBJ1-5; D gene unclear. CDR3 length equals 12 residues. Germline V lookup: CDR1 MDHEN, CDR2 SYDVKM. V lost 9 bases and J lost 9, with 15 bases in between.

The V and J genes are TRBV3-1 and TRBJ1-2, with 10 bases lining up with TRBD1. The CDR3 contains 13 residues. V gave up 1 base and J gave up 7 bases; unmatched junction bases: 0. Germline CDR1 is LGHDT and CDR2 is YNNKEL (reference sequence). The CDR3 DNA follows: TGTGCCAGCAGCCAAGGGACAGGGGGTGGCTACACCTTC. This codes for CASSQGTGGGYTF.

With respect to this clonotype: The junction does not match germline at one end; this may be a read error. The chain is built from TRBV20-1 and TRBJ1-5; D unresolved. The germline gives CDR1 DFQATT, CDR2 SNEGSKA (reference sequence). There are 12 residues in the CDR3. The CDR3 region is CRAREGNQPQHF. CDR3 DNA: TGCAGGGCTAGGGAGGGCAATCAGCCCCAGCATTTT.

This clonotype was found a few times. The rearrangement uses TRBV28 and TRBJ2-3; D gene uncertain. The CDR3 spans 15 residues. Trimming took off 5 bases at V and 0 bases at J, with 12 bases between the two ends. Germline assignment: CDR1 MDHEN and CDR2 SYDVKM. The CDR3 is CASSPLESSTDTQYF. For the CDR3, the DNA is TGTGCCAGCAGTCCTTTGGAGTCTAGCACAGATACGCAGTATTTT.

The rearrangement joins TRBV27 to TRBJ2-3; 9 bases align to TRBD2. Germline CDR1 is MNHEY and CDR2 is SMNVEV (reference sequence). The V segment lost 6 bases and the J segment 1 base; nucleotides outside the gene matches: 20. CDR3 length equals 20 residues. DNA for the CDR3: TGTGCCAGCAGCCCGGTAGGAGCGGGAGGCCTGTACCCCGGCACAGATACGCAGTATTTT. Protein sequence: CASSPVGAGGLYPGTDTQYF.

The chain has TRBV28 and TRBJ2-7; perhaps TRBD2 as D (6 bases). The CDR3 loop spans 15 amino acids. The V end lost 6 bases, the J end lost 2 bases, and 17 bases lay between the germline ends. Germline V gene lookup returns CDR1 MDHEN and CDR2 SYDVKM. The CDR3 region is CASSPPLGGTYEQYF. CDR3 nucleotide sequence: TGTGCCAGCAGCCCACCGCTCGGGGGAACCTACGAGCAGTACTTC. The full variable domain, with the rest looked up from reference TRBV28 and TRBJ2-7, is DVKVTQSSRYLVKRTGEKVFLECVQDMDHENMFWYRQDPGLGLRLIYFSYDVKMKEKGDIPEGYSVSREKKERFSLILESASTNQTSMYLCASSPPLGGTYEQYFGPGTRLTVT.

The chain combines TRBV19 with TRBJ2-1; D is perhaps TRBD2 (5 bases). The germline V gene has CDR1 LNHDA and CDR2 SQIVND (reference sequence). Between the trimmed V and J ends, which lost 5 bases and 0 bases, there was a span of 14 bases. The length of the CDR3 is 16 residues. Here the CDR3 reads CASSSGLWSSYNEQFF. In DNA, the CDR3 is TGTGCCAGTAGTTCCGGACTCTGGAGCTCCTACAATGAGCAGTTCTTC.